Included here is one T cell receptor (beta chain) sequence, with context. Its cognate antigen is unknown. The source of the sample is a study of cytomegalovirus exposure and HLA in healthy donors. Study conclusions and caveats: Confirmation in vitro established that three CMV-associated chains were specific for CMV antigens. Rare TCR sequences dominated, though some public TCRs recurred in many donors. Published work reported that the classifier diagnosed cytomegalovirus status with high specificity and sensitivity. The listing of 150 or so TCR beta chains classed them as cytomegalovirus-associated.

Generated by immunoSEQ multiplex PCR, the TCRdb table keeps only in-frame clones and is missing some. The data show more than 95,000 clones, around 89% seen once. With 8 bases removed from V and 2 bases from J, the gap between germline ends came to 14 bases. Germline V lookup: CDR1 SEHNR, CDR2 FQNEAQ (reference sequence). This CDR3 has 14 residues. The sample consisted of PBMCs. This chain links TRBV7-9 with TRBJ2-3, with TRBD2 as a possible D gene (5 bases). The receptor was derived from a young man in good health and CMV-seronegative. CDR3 loop: CASLGRVDTDTQYF. The CDR3, as DNA: TGTGCCAGCTTAGGGCGGGTAGACACAGATACGCAGTATTTT.